This T cell receptor (beta chain) emerged from a study of CD8 T cells in Susac syndrome (dated by TCRdb to the late 2010s). With respect to the entire study: The study used repertoire sequencing to test whether antigen drove CD8+ T cell activation and differentiation in Susac syndrome.

Peripheral blood CD8+ and CD4+ T cells from healthy donors, Susac syndrome patients and multiple sclerosis patients were profiled using high-throughput TCR beta sequencing. The healthy donors served as controls matched for age and sex. Bulk CD8+ and CD4+ T cells were purified magnetically by negative isolation, whereas CD8+ TEMRA cells were enriched by FACS. Blood was drawn into EDTA tubes, processed within 24 hours, and PBMCs were isolated by density gradient centrifugation. PBMCs intended for TCR sequencing were cryopreserved in liquid nitrogen and were subsequently thawed in a 37 degrees C water bath. The sorted or isolated CD4+, CD8+ and CD8+ TEMRA cells had a purity of 90% or higher. RNA was extracted using the RNeasy kit, and about 0.45 to 1 microgram was reverse transcribed with random hexamers. The immunoSEQ multiplex PCR assay, covering 54 Vbeta and 13 Jbeta segments, was used to amplify TCR beta CDR3 regions. PCR amplification bias was corrected by using a synthetic template baseline for primer optimization and computational correction. The published analysis was carried out like this. Reads were annotated to V, D and J genes per IMGT and analyzed with immunoSEQ Analyzer, keeping only productive sequences. Clonality was computed as one minus Shannon entropy normalized by log2 of the number of productive unique sequences. For each patient and control, public and private clones were evaluated within the 100 most prevalent clones. A clone was defined as Susac-specific if it was absent from the healthy and MS cohorts, from 1052 published viral clones and from other ImmuneACCESS disease sequences. TCRdb trimmed the raw reads at Q25, called clones with MiXCR and kept productive beta chains. Merged by CDR3 protein, the rows form single entries marked with the most common genes and DNA. The V and J calls were determined by TCRdb, not by the authors. The sample table holds 180,000 or so distinct CDR3 sequences, of which approximately 95% were seen once. Roughly 0.1% of the sample is in the top ten clones.

Taken from cysteine to phenylalanine, the CDR3 has 15 residues. The retained sequence is limited to the CDR3, 45 bases, with the frame set at the first base. CDR1 and CDR2, per the germline V gene (reference sequence), are DFQATT and SNEGSKA. The V end gives up 3 bases and the J end 3 bases, leaving 6 bases in the junction not matched to a gene. In the case of this clonotype: Its antigen remains unidentified. Base quality data are lacking; no much larger clone is found one base away.

The study at large found these results: The TCR sequencing and HLA analysis was acknowledged to have included a relatively small number of individuals.

The sequenced material came from CD4+ T cells from PBMCs. The chain is assembled from TRBV20-1 and TRBJ1-5; TRBD1 aligns with 9 central bases. This receptor was taken from a human donor in good health. For the CDR3, the sequence is CSASHGQGLNQPQHF. The DNA reads TGCAGTGCTAGTCATGGACAGGGGCTCAATCAGCCCCAGCATTTT.